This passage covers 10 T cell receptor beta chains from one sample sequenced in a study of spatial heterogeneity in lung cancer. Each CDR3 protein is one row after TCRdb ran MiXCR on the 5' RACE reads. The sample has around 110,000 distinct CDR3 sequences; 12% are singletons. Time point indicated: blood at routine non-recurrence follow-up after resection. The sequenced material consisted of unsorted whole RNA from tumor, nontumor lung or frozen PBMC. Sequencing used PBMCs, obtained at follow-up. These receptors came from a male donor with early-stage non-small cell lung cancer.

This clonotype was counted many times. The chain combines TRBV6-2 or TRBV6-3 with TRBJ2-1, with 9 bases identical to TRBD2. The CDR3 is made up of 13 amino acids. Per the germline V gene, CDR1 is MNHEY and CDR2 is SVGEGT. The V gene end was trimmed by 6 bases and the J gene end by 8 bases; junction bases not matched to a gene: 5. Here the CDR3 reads CASRGLAQDEQFF. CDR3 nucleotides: TGTGCCAGCAGGGGACTAGCTCAAGATGAGCAGTTCTTC.

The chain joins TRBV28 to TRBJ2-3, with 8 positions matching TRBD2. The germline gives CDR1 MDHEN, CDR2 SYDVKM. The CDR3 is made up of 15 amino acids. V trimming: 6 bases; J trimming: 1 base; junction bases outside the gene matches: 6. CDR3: CASSMRGVGTDTQYF. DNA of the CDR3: TGTGCCAGCAGCATGCGGGGGGTCGGCACAGATACGCAGTATTTT.

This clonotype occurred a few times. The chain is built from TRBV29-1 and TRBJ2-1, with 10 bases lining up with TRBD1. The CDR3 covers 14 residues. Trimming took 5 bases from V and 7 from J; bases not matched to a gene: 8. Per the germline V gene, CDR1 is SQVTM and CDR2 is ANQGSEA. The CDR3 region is CSVRTGGSLNEQFF. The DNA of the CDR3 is TGCAGCGTTAGGACAGGGGGGTCCCTAAATGAGCAGTTCTTC.

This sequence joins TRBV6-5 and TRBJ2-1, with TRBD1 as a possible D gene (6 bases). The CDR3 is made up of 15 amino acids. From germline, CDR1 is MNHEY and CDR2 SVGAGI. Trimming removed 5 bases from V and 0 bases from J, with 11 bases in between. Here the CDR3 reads CASSKGQSSYNEQFF. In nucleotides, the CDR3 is TGTGCCAGCAGTAAAGGACAGAGCTCCTACAATGAGCAGTTCTTC.

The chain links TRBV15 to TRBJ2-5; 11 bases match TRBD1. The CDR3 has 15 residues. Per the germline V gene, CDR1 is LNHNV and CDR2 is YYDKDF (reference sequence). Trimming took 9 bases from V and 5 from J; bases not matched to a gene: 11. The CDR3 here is CATGQDRGQSETQYF. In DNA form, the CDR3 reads TGTGCCACGGGTCAGGACAGGGGGCAGAGTGAGACCCAGTACTTC.

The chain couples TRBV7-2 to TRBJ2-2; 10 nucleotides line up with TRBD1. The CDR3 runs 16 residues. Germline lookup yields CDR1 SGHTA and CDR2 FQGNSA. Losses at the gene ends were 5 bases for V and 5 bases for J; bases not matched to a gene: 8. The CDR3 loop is CASSAGQGSRTGELFF. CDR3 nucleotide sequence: TGTGCCAGCAGCGCGGGACAGGGGTCCAGGACCGGGGAGCTGTTTTTT.

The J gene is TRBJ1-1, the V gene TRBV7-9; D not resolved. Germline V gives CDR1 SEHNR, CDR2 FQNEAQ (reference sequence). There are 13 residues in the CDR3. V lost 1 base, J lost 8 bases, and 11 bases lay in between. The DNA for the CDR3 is TGTGCCAGCAGCTTAGGTGTGGCGCCAGAAGCTTTCTTT. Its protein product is CASSLGVAPEAFF.

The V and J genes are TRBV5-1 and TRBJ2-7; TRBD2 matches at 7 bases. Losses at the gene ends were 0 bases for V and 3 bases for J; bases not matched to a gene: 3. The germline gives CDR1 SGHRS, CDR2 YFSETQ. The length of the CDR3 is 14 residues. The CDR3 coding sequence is TGCGCCAGCAGCTTGGAGCAGCGGGGCTACGAGCAGTACTTC. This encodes CASSLEQRGYEQYF.

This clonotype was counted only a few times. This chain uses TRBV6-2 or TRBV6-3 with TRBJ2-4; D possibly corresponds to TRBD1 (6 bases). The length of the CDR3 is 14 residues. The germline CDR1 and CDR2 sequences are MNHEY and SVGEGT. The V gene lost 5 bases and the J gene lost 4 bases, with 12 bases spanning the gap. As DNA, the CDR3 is TGTGCCAGCAGTAGCCGGGACAATAAAAACATTCAGTACTTC. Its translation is CASSSRDNKNIQYF.

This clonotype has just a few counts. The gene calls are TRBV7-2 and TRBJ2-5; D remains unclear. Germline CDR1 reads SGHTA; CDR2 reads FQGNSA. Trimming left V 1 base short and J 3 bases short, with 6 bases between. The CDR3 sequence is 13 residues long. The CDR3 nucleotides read TGTGCCAGCAGCTTAGGCAGGAAAGAGACCCAGTACTTC. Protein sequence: CASSLGRKETQYF.